These T cell receptor beta chains were read from a single sample in a study of vaccination and CD4 T cells after COVID-19. TCRdb fed the PCR reads into MiXCR, producing one record per CDR3 protein. This sample has roughly 24,000 distinct CDR3 sequences, with 40% to 50% found just once. These receptors are not linked to any known antigen. Sequencing input: CD4+ T cells from blood, cultured in vitro. These receptors were obtained from a human donor who had recovered from COVID-19. CDR3s leave out the opening cysteine and the closing phenylalanine or tryptophan. Fields, in order: CDR3 length, J gene, clone size, V gene, CDR3 protein. Clone size, where shown, is once, few, many, or a class for clones that have expanded.

CDR3 length: 11; J gene: TRBJ1-2; clone size: .; V gene: TRBV19; CDR3 protein: SSTAGQGVGYT
CDR3 length: 14; J gene: TRBJ2-3; clone size: .; V gene: TRBV7-9; CDR3 protein: ASSYPTSGSADTQY
CDR3 length: 10; J gene: TRBJ2-3; clone size: .; V gene: TRBV19; CDR3 protein: ASVQGADTQY
CDR3 length: 12; J gene: TRBJ2-7; clone size: .; V gene: TRBV18; CDR3 protein: ASSPDRGLYEQY
CDR3 length: 12; J gene: TRBJ1-2; clone size: .; V gene: TRBV28; CDR3 protein: ASRSGQGIHGYT
CDR3 length: 11; J gene: TRBJ2-7; clone size: .; V gene: TRBV6-5; CDR3 protein: ASSYDRLYEQY
CDR3 length: 13; J gene: TRBJ2-7; clone size: few; V gene: TRBV6-1; CDR3 protein: ATHLGGTEPYEQY
CDR3 length: 12; J gene: TRBJ2-7; clone size: .; V gene: TRBV7-2; CDR3 protein: ASSRGLVSYEQY
CDR3 length: 12; J gene: TRBJ1-1; clone size: .; V gene: TRBV2; CDR3 protein: ASRGPEGATEAF
CDR3 length: 11; J gene: TRBJ1-5; clone size: .; V gene: TRBV19; CDR3 protein: ASIQGAGQPQH
CDR3 length: 9; J gene: TRBJ1-5; clone size: .; V gene: TRBV6-1; CDR3 protein: ASGGSQPQH
CDR3 length: 13; J gene: TRBJ2-7; clone size: few; V gene: TRBV20-1; CDR3 protein: SAIRGSRSSYEQY
CDR3 length: 12; J gene: TRBJ2-5; clone size: .; V gene: TRBV5-1; CDR3 protein: ASSMGTDRETQY
CDR3 length: 11; J gene: TRBJ2-5; clone size: .; V gene: TRBV2; CDR3 protein: ASSGQGRETQY
CDR3 length: 14; J gene: TRBJ1-6; clone size: few; V gene: TRBV10-3; CDR3 protein: AISESNLPGGSPLH